The following is a T cell receptor (beta chain) sequence with its context. Its antigen is still unknown. CDR3 length: 16 amino acids. J lost 3 bases, V lost 0 bases, and 8 bases had no gene match. Germline values: CDR1 DFQATT, CDR2 SNEGSKA (reference sequence). These data belong to a study of T cell repertoires in cytomegalovirus infection. On the study more broadly: Selected CMV epitopes included recently identified HLA-C-restricted ones as well as well-studied HLA-B-restricted ones. Matching HLA type and CMV infection were both indicated by public TCR beta signatures. Study-wide results and limits: HLA-C-restricted CMV clonotypes gave the most frequent clonotype in two of eight donors.

Each CDR3 protein is one row after TCRdb ran MiXCR on the reads. The table includes approximately 910,000 distinct CDR3 sequences, less than 35% detected once. The chain employs TRBV20-1 and TRBJ2-7; TRBD1 matches at 10 bases. The receptor was isolated from a human donor in good health (CMV status not recorded). Some clones in this sample may be carry-over from other donors' samples. The sequencing used cultured CD8+ T cells from PBMCs, collected from culture after CMV antigen stimulation. The CDR3 here is CSARETGTGAIYEQYF. The CDR3, as DNA: TGCAGTGCTAGAGAAACCGGGACAGGGGCTATCTACGAGCAGTACTTC.